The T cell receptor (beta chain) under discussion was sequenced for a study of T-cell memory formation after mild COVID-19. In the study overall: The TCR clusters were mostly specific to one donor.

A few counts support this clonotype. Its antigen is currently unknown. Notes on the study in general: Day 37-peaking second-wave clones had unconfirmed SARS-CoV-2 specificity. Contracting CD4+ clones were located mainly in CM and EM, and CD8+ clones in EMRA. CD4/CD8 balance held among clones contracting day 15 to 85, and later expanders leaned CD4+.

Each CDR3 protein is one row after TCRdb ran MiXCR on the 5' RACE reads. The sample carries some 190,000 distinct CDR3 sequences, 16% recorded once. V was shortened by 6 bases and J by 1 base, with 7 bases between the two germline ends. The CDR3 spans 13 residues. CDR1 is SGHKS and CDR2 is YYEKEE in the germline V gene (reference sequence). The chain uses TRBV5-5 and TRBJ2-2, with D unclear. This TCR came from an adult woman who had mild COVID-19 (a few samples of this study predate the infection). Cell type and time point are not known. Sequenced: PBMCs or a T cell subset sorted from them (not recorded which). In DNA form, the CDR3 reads TGTGCCAGCACCAACAAGAACACCGGGGAGCTGTTTTTT. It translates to CASTNKNTGELFF.